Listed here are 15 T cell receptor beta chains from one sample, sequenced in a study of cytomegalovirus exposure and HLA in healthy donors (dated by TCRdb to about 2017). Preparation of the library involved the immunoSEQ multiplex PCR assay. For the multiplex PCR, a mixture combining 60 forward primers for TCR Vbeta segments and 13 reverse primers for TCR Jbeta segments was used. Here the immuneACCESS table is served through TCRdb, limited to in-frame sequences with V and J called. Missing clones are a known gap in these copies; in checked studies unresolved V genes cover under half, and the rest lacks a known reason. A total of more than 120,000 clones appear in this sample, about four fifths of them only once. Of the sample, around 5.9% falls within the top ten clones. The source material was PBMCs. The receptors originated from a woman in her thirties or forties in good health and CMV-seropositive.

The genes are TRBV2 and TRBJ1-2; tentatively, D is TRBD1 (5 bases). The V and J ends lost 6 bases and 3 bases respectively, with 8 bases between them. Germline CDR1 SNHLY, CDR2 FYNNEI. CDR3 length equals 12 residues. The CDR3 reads CASSATDYGYTF. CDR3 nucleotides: TGTGCCAGCAGCGCGACAGACTATGGCTACACCTTC.

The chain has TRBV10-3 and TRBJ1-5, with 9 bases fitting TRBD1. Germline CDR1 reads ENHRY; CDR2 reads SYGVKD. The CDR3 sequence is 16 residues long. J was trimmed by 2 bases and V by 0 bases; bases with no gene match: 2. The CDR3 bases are TGTGCCATCAGTGAGTCTTGGACAGGGGGCAATCAGCCCCAGCATTTT. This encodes CAISESWTGGNQPQHF.

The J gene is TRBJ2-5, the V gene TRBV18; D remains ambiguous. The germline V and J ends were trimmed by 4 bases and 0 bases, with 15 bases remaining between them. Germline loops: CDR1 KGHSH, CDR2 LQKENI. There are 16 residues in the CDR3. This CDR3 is CASSHSHTADQETQYF. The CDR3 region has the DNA TGTGCCAGCTCACATTCACATACAGCCGACCAAGAGACCCAGTACTTC. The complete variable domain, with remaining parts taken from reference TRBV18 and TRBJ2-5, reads NAGVMQNPRHLVRRRGQEARLRCSPMKGHSHVYWYRQLPEEGLKFMVYLQKENIIDESGMPKERFSAEFPKEGPSILRIQQVVRGDSAAYFCASSHSHTADQETQYFGPGTRLLVL.

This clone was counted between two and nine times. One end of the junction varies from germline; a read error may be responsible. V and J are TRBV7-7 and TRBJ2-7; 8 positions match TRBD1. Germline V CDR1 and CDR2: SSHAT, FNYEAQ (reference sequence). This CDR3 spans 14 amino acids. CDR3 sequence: CASSPGTGLYEQYF. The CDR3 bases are TGTGCTAGCAGCCCCGGGACAGGACTCTACGAGCAGTACTTC.

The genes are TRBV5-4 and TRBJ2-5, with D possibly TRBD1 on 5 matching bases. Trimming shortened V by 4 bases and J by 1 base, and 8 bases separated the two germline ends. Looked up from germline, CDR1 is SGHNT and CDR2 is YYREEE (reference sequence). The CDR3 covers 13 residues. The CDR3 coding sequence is TGTGCCAGCAGCAACAGGAGCCAAGAGACCCAGTACTTC. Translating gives CASSNRSQETQYF.

CDR3 sequence (DNA): TGTGCCATCAGTGAGTCGAGGGAATATGGCTACACCTTC. This sequence encodes CAISESREYGYTF. The V and J genes are TRBV10-3 and TRBJ1-2; no clear D. V lost 0 bases and J 5 bases, leaving 7 bases between the germline ends. Germline values: CDR1 ENHRY, CDR2 SYGVKD. The CDR3 loop spans 13 amino acids.

CDR3 DNA: TGTGCCAGCAGCTTAGGAGGGCGGGGTATCACCGATACGCAGTATTTT. Its translation: CASSLGGRGITDTQYF. This chain joins TRBV7-8 and TRBJ2-3, with TRBD2 as a possible D gene (6 bases). V was shortened by 1 base and J by 6 bases, with 17 bases between the two germline ends. Germline V gives CDR1 SGHVS, CDR2 FQNEAQ. This CDR3 is built from 16 residues.

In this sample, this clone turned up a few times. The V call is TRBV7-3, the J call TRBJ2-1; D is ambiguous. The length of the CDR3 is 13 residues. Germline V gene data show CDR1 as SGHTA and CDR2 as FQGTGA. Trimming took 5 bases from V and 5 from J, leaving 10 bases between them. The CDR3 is CASSQNNNNEQFF. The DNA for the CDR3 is TGTGCCAGCAGCCAGAATAATAACAATGAGCAGTTCTTC.

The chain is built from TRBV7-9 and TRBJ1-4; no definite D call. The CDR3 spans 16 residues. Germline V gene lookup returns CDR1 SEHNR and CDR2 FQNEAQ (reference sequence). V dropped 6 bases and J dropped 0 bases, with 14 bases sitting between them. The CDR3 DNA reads TGTGCCAGCAGTCAGCGCGGGTACGCAACTAATGAAAAACTGTTTTTT. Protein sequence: CASSQRGYATNEKLFF.

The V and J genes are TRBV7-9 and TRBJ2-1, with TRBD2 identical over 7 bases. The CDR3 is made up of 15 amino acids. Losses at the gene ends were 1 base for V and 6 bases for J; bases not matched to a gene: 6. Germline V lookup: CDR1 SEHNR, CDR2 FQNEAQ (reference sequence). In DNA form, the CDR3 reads TGTGCCAGCAGCTTAGGCGCGGGAGTGGCCAATGAGCAGTTCTTC. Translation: CASSLGAGVANEQFF.

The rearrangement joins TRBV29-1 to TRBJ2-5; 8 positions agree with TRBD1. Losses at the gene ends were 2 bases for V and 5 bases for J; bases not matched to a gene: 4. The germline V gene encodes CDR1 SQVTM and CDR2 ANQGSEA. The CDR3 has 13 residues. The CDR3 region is CSVESGGGETQYF. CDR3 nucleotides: TGCAGCGTTGAATCAGGGGGCGGTGAGACCCAGTACTTC.

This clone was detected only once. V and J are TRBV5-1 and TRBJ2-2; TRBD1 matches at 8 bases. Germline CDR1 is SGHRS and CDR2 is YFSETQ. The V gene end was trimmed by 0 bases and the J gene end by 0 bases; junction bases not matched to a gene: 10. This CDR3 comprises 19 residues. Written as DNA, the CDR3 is TGCGCCAGCAGCTTGGTCCCTAGACAGGGGACGCCGAACACCGGGGAGCTGTTTTTT. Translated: CASSLVPRQGTPNTGELFF. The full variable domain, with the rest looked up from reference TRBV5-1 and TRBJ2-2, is KAGVTQTPRYLIKTRGQQVTLSCSPISGHRSVSWYQQTPGQGLQFLFEYFSETQRNKGNFPGRFSGRQFSNSRSEMNVSTLELGDSALYLCASSLVPRQGTPNTGELFFGEGSRLTVL.

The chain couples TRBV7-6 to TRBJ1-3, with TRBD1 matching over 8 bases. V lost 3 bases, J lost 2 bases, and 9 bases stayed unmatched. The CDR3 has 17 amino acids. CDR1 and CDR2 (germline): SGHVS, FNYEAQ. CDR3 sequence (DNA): TGTGCCAGCAGCTTCCTGCAGGGACAGGCTGCTGGAAACACCATATATTTT. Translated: CASSFLQGQAAGNTIYF.

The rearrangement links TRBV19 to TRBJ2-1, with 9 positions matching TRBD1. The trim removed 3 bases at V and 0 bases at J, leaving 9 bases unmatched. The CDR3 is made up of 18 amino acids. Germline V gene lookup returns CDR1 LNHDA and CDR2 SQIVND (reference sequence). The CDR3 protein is CASSIFGQGFGSYNEQFF. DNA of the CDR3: TGTGCCAGTAGTATTTTCGGACAGGGGTTCGGCTCCTACAATGAGCAGTTCTTC.

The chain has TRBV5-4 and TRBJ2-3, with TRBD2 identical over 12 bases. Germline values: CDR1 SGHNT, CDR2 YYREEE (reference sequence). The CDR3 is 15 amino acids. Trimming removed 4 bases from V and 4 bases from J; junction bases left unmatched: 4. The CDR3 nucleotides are TGTGCCAGCAGCCCCCTAGCGGGAGGGCCAGATACGCAGTATTTT. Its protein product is CASSPLAGGPDTQYF.